This T cell receptor beta chain was sequenced during a study of tumor and adjacent non-tumor tissue in lung cancer. In the study overall: Aged about 30 to 76 years, patients included 9 to 11 men and several women with stage I to III disease. On average, productive TCRbeta reads reached roughly 4 million per sample.

The CDR3 length is 14 residues. Germline loops: CDR1 SGHAT, CDR2 FQNNGV. The trim removed 1 base at V and 7 bases at J, leaving 5 bases unmatched. This sample's RNA came from whole unsorted tissue. The normal lung tissue was taken more than 3 cm from the tumor edge. Newly diagnosed lung cancer patients had thoracic surgery in China, August–November 2014, without prior chemotherapy. TCRbeta libraries were built with three rounds of nested PCR, modified from ARM-PCR. TCRdb ran MiXCR on the multiplex PCR reads and lists one entry per CDR3 protein. The sample comprises approximately 110,000 distinct CDR3 sequences, about 61% of which are singletons, and under 20% rests with the top ten.

The chain combines TRBV11-2 with TRBJ2-5; 8 positions match TRBD1. The receptor's source is a man between 60 and 75 years old with non-small cell lung cancer. Specimen: distant non-tumor lung tissue. DNA for the CDR3: TGTGCCAGCAGCTTAGCCGGGACAGGAAGGACCCAGTACTTC. It is translated as CASSLAGTGRTQYF. The whole variable domain, filled in from reference TRBV11-2 and TRBJ2-5, reads EAGVAQSPRYKIIEKRQSVAFWCNPISGHATLYWYQQILGQGPKLLIQFQNNGVVDDSQLPKDRFSAERLKGVDSTLKIQPAKLEDSAVYLCASSLAGTGRTQYFGPGTRLLVL.